This TCR beta chain originates from a study of shared clonotypes between healthy human individuals. In the authors' methods: Junction-only immunoSEQ sequences carried no quality scores, so filtering differed. Generated by immunoSEQ multiplex PCR, the TCRdb table keeps only in-frame clones and is missing some. Clonal size and the V and J genes are those of that table, whereas D and trimming came from the DNA. Of over a million clones listed, roughly 96% are singletons. With V trimmed by 2 bases and J by 0 bases, 6 bases remained unmatched. Looked up from germline, CDR1 is SEHNR and CDR2 is FQNEAQ (reference sequence). This CDR3 contains 16 residues.

Sequencing was performed on naive CD4+ T cells sorted from blood. Indicated subset: CD45RA+ positively selected. V is TRBV7-9 and J is TRBJ2-7, with TRBD2 matching over 8 bases. The TCR comes from a man in his thirties or forties in good health. In DNA form, the CDR3 reads TGTGCCAGCAGCTTAAACGGGACTAGGATCTCCTACGAGCAGTACTTC. Its translation is CASSLNGTRISYEQYF.